A selection of T cell receptor beta chains follows, all from one sample in a study of blood T cell repertoires in COVID-19. Sequenced by immunoSEQ multiplex PCR; TCRdb stores in-frame clones only, minus some. Among around 260,000 clones listed, 70% to 90% were seen once. The specimen sequenced was peripheral blood. Receptors were obtained from a woman between 45 and 65 years old with acute or convalescent COVID-19. Both conserved end residues are part of each CDR3. The order of the fields is V gene, J gene, CDR3 protein.

TRBV5-1,TRBJ1-2,CASSLAFGQGRYGYTF
TRBV7-9,TRBJ1-1,CASSRTGEAAFF
TRBV3-1/TRBV3-2,TRBJ2-1,CASSQDSGTSSGNEQFF
TRBV7-8,TRBJ2-3,CASSPLVVGDTQYF
TRBV18,TRBJ2-2,CASSPPTSAGEGTGELFF
TRBV7-2,TRBJ2-7,CASSLNGYSYEQYF
TRBV11-2,TRBJ2-1,CASSLVQFGGSDNEQFF
TRBV28,TRBJ1-3,CASSLIREDTIYF
TRBV24-1,TRBJ2-1,CATSAADSSSYNEQFF
TRBV5-5,TRBJ1-6,CASSARQGIFSPLHF
TRBV11-2,TRBJ2-2,CASSLVPGLAGTTGELFF
TRBV7-9,TRBJ1-5,CASSFSVEPQHF
TRBV5-1,TRBJ2-5,CASSPFLAGAGETQYF
TRBV24-1,TRBJ2-1,CATPPTAGSSYNEQFF
TRBV29-1,TRBJ1-1,CSAGGRMNTEAFF
TRBV18,TRBJ1-3,CASGASDSGNTIYF
TRBV3-1/TRBV3-2,TRBJ2-3,CASSQVAGVSDTQYF
TRBV2,TRBJ1-1,CASNSLLTTGAFF
TRBV5-1,TRBJ1-2,CASSLTAAYGYTF
TRBV6-5,TRBJ2-2,CASSTRRVGELFF
TRBV6-2/TRBV6-3,TRBJ2-3,CASSSATGRINTQYF
TRBV20-1,TRBJ1-6,CSASRQENSPLHF
TRBV7-8,TRBJ2-5,CASSFNRGETQYF
TRBV28,TRBJ2-5,CASSPSGLVQETQYF
TRBV27,TRBJ1-4,CASRTRGLTNEKLFF
TRBV27,TRBJ1-2,CASSKTGGQGYTF
TRBV4-3,TRBJ1-2,CASSQAGSPGYGYTF
TRBV19,TRBJ2-5,CASSMSQGWKTQYF
TRBV28,TRBJ2-1,CASSSPGLAGAFSYNEQFF
TRBV2,TRBJ1-5,CASSVDSGGNQPQHF
TRBV6-5,TRBJ1-1,CASSRDRGNTEAFF
TRBV18,TRBJ1-1,CASSPRGLLNTEAFF
TRBV29-1,TRBJ2-5,CSTRGGGGETQYF
TRBV5-4,TRBJ1-4,CASSLGTAATNEKLFF
TRBV6-2/TRBV6-3,TRBJ1-1,CASSARTAEAFF
TRBV21-1,TRBJ1-1,CASSKERRAKAFF
TRBV5-1,TRBJ1-2,CASSLAGDGYTF
TRBV19,TRBJ1-5,CASSLHGGGGQPQHF
TRBV7-2,TRBJ1-4,CASSLRRGAGEKLFF
TRBV28,TRBJ1-6,CASRRDRLYNSPLHF
TRBV11-3,TRBJ2-5,CASSLGRERTETQYF
TRBV3-1/TRBV3-2,TRBJ2-3,CASSLSGLAENWGTQYF
TRBV7-9,TRBJ2-3,CASSLARGSTDTQYF
TRBV12-3/TRBV12-4,TRBJ2-7,CASNRGRIYEQYF
TRBV29-1,TRBJ1-2,CSVEDQIWGEWGYTF
TRBV20-1,TRBJ1-2,CSVAGNYGYTF
TRBV5-1,TRBJ2-2,CASSWTVLSTGELFF
TRBV9,TRBJ2-4,CASSARDRANIQYF
TRBV27,TRBJ1-4,CASSGTGSNEKLFF
TRBV3-1/TRBV3-2,TRBJ1-4,CASSVRDRGVRNEKLFF
TRBV27,TRBJ2-5,CASSSLPQETQYF
TRBV28,TRBJ1-2,CASSFFGGNYGYTF
TRBV5-1,TRBJ2-1,CASSLVGGAQRNEQFF
TRBV27,TRBJ1-3,CASSRGLSSGNTIYF
TRBV28,TRBJ2-7,CASSPPGQGTYEQYF